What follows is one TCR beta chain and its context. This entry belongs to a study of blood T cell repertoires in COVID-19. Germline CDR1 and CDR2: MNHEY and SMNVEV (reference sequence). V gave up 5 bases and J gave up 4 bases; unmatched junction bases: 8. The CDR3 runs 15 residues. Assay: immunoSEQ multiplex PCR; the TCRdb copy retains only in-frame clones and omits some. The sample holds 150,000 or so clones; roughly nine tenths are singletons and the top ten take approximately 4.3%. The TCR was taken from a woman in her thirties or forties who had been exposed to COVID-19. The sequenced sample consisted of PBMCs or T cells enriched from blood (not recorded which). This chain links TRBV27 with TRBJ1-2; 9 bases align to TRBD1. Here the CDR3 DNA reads TGTGCCAGCAGTGGTTACGGACAGGGGCGCTATGGCTACACCTTC. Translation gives CASSGYGQGRYGYTF.